This T cell receptor beta chain is drawn from a study of post-analysis software for immune sequencing data (dated by TCRdb to the mid-2010s). Background for the entire study: Disease courses on record covered relapsing-remitting, secondary progressive and progressive-relapsing multiple sclerosis, though some patients had no subtype annotation. The patient repertoires were set against roughly eleven previously published healthy control repertoires from donors whose ages ranged from roughly 6 to 26 years. A subset of samples was prepared in parallel using single-end sample barcoding, then pooled and co-amplified after Illumina adapter ligation. Here is what the overall study found, with its caveats: Strong co-clustering of samples prepared in the same batch was shown by direct clustering with F measure, prompting a batch-effect correction. The multiple sclerosis patient group was slightly younger than the control group. Normalized Chao1 diversity was significantly lower in multiple sclerosis patients than controls, suggesting substantial peripheral T-cell clonal expansion. Roughly 5 TRBV segments, including TRBV5-6, TRBV5-1 and TRBV20-1, were significantly more frequent in patients than controls.

To demonstrate the VDJtools post-analysis software, the study profiled TCR beta repertoires from the peripheral blood of 10 to 15 young patients with multiple sclerosis. The multiple sclerosis patients were children and adolescents between roughly 6 and 15 years of age. The protocol used for the library was PCR. Sequenced using an Illumina HiSeq 2500. To reduce PCR and sequencing biases, unique molecular identifiers were built into the TCR beta cDNA libraries. Approximately 500,000 cDNA molecules were obtained for every 1 to 10 million input T cells, so each molecule roughly corresponded to one T cell. The same protocol used for the earlier healthy control dataset was applied to prepare and sequence the patient libraries. Samples belonging to the same batch were prepared together, multiplexed and sequenced on a shared HiSeq lane. For the original study's pipeline: Raw barcoded reads were processed with MIGEC, discarding single-read molecular identifier groups before consensus assembly and CDR3 extraction. Clonotype tables were post-analysed with VDJtools, and diversity was normalized by down-sampling all datasets to the smallest sample size. To correct batch-related cross-sample contamination, repertoire overlap clustering matched CDR3 amino acid sequences but not nucleotide sequences. The raw public data were reprocessed by TCRdb itself: fastp quality trimming at Q25, MiXCR clonotype calling, in-frame beta chains only. Each record represents a unique CDR3 protein, reported with the most common genes and DNA among its rows. The authors' filters were not applied to this entry. The sample includes some 260,000 distinct CDR3 sequences, with 36% observed a single time. Of the sample, approximately 4.6% falls within the top ten clones.

Points on this clonotype: The clone's antigen remains unknown. Qualities for individual bases were not recorded, and no much larger clone is one base off.

In the germline V gene, CDR1 corresponds to SGHTA and CDR2 to FQGNSA. Cut back by 5 bases and 1 base, the V and J ends lie 22 bases apart. Including the terminal cysteine and phenylalanine, the CDR3 comprises 18 residues. Only CDR3 DNA remains: 54 bases, in frame from the first base. The chain uses TRBV7-2 and TRBJ2-3; the D match is possibly TRBD1 or TRBD2, with 6 bases aligned in each. The sequence derives from a girl between 10 and 17 years old with multiple sclerosis. The sequencing input was blood. The sequenced DNA is TGTGCCAGCAGCCGGTGGGGGGCCCGGTCCTCGGGCACAGATACGCAGTATTTT. It specifies CASSRWGARSSGTDTQYF.